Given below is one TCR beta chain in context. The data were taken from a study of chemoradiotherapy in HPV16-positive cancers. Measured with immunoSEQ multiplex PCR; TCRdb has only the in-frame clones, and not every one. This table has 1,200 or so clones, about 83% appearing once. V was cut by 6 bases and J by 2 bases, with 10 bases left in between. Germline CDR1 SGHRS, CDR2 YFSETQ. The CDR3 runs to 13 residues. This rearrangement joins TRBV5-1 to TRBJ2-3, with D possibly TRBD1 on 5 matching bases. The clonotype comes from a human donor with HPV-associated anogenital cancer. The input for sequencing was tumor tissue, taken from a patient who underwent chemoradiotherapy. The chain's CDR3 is CASTRQYTDTQYF. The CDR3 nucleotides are TGCGCCAGCACAAGACAGTACACAGATACGCAGTATTTT.